A selection of T cell receptor beta chains follows, all from one sample in a study of PD-1 blockade in classical Hodgkin lymphoma. Method: immunoSEQ multiplex PCR; TCRdb's copy keeps in-frame clones and lacks some. The table lists fewer than 80,000 clones, 70% to 80% of them singletons, with approximately 9% in the top ten. Here the sequenced sample was peripheral blood mononuclear cells (PBMCs), taken before the second cycle of nivolumab. These receptors originate from a human donor with classical Hodgkin lymphoma. CDR3s include the opening cysteine and the closing phenylalanine or tryptophan. D genes are given only for firm matches. Rows give clone size only sometimes, using once, few, many, or a class for an expanded clone.

v_gene	abundance	j_gene	d_gene	len	CDR3nt	CDR3aa
TRBV15	-	TRBJ2-7	-	17	TGTGCCACCAGCAGAGATTTGAGACAGTCCTTCTCCTACGAGCAGTACTTC	CATSRDLRQSFSYEQYF
TRBV30	-	TRBJ1-4	-	12	TGTGCCTGGAGAAGGTTACATGAAAAACTGTTTTTT	CAWRRLHEKLFF
TRBV7-8	-	TRBJ2-7	TRBD2	17	TGTGCCAGCAGCACAAAAACCCGGGGCGGGAGGGCCGACGAGCAGTACTTC	CASSTKTRGGRADEQYF
TRBV6-5	-	TRBJ1-1	-	15	TGTGCCAGCAGTTACGGGGGTTCCAAGAACACTGAAGCTTTCTTT	CASSYGGSKNTEAFF
TRBV28	-	TRBJ2-2	TRBD1	14	TGTGCCAGCTTGGGGACAGGGCACACCGGGGAGCTGTTTTTT	CASLGTGHTGELFF
TRBV30	-	TRBJ2-7	TRBD1	12	TGTGCCTGGAGTGTACAGGGGTACGAGCAGTACTTC	CAWSVQGYEQYF
TRBV11-2	-	TRBJ2-2	-	13	TGTGCCAGCAGTCCAGGGCGGACCGGGGAGCTGTTTTTT	CASSPGRTGELFF
TRBV19	-	TRBJ1-2	TRBD1	16	TGTGCCAGTACCCAGACCGGACAGGGTAGTTTGTATGGCTACACCTTC	CASTQTGQGSLYGYTF
TRBV5-1	-	TRBJ2-7	-	14	TGCGCCAGCAGCTTGTTCGGGGGCGAGAACGAGCAGTACTTC	CASSLFGGENEQYF
TRBV11-2	-	TRBJ2-3	-	17	TGTGCCAGCAGCCATTCGGGGGCCCTGGCAAGCACAGATACGCAGTATTTT	CASSHSGALASTDTQYF
TRBV5-4	-	TRBJ2-5	TRBD2	15	TGTGCCAGCAGCTTGGGGACTAGCGGGCGGGAGACCCAGTACTTC	CASSLGTSGRETQYF
TRBV6-1	many	TRBJ1-5	TRBD1	16	TGTGCCAGCAGTGAGTGGACAGGGTTTAGCAATCAGCCCCAGCATTTT	CASSEWTGFSNQPQHF
TRBV7-9	few	TRBJ2-1	-	15	TGTGCCAGCAGTCCCGGGACCCGGGCATACAATGAGCAGTTCTTC	CASSPGTRAYNEQFF
TRBV14	-	TRBJ1-1	-	14	TGTGCCAGCAGCCAAGGGGGTAGGAGGTGGGAAGCTTTCTTT	CASSQGGRRWEAFF
TRBV19	-	TRBJ2-2	TRBD2	15	TGTGCCAGTAGTATAGGCCCTAGCGGGACCGGGGAGCTGTTTTTT	CASSIGPSGTGELFF
TRBV5-4	few	TRBJ2-5	-	14	TGTGCCAGCAGCTTGAGAGGTCCCAAAGAGACCCAGTACTTC	CASSLRGPKETQYF
TRBV6-5	-	TRBJ1-4	TRBD1	14	TGTGCCAGCAGTGGGGACAGGGGCTTGGAAAAACTGTTTTTT	CASSGDRGLEKLFF
TRBV6-1	-	TRBJ2-4	TRBD2	14	TGTGCCAGCAGTGTATCGGGGGGGCCTAACATTCAGTACTTC	CASSVSGGPNIQYF
TRBV7-6	-	TRBJ2-7	TRBD2	15	TGTGCCAGCAGCTTAGGGGGCGGGGGAACCTACGAGCAGTACTTC	CASSLGGGGTYEQYF
TRBV6-1	-	TRBJ1-1	-	15	TGTGCCAGCACCCTGATAGAGGGAGGAACCACTGAAGCTTTCTTT	CASTLIEGGTTEAFF
TRBV6-6	-	TRBJ2-3	-	16	TGTGCCAGCAGTTACCGGAGGGGAGGGGGCGCAGATACGCAGTATTTT	CASSYRRGGGADTQYF
TRBV7-8	-	TRBJ1-1	-	15	TGTGCCAGCAGCTTAGCGTATTCCAGGAACACTGAAGCTTTCTTT	CASSLAYSRNTEAFF
TRBV19	-	TRBJ2-1	TRBD2	17	TGTGCCAGTAGTATTGGGACTAGCGGGAGCTCCTACAATGAGCAGTTCTTC	CASSIGTSGSSYNEQFF
TRBV6-1	-	TRBJ1-5	-	15	TGTGCCAGCAGTGAAGGGGGCAGGCGCAATCAGCCCCAGCATTTT	CASSEGGRRNQPQHF
TRBV2	-	TRBJ2-3	-	15	TGTGCCAGCAGTGGGGTGGGATCTAGCACAGATACGCAGTATTTT	CASSGVGSSTDTQYF
TRBV4-1	-	TRBJ1-1	-	14	TGCGCCAGCAGCCTGGGGATGGTGAACACTGAAGCTTTCTTT	CASSLGMVNTEAFF
TRBV14	few	TRBJ1-2	TRBD1	16	TGTGCCAGCAGCCAAGATCCGGCAGGGGGCAGCTATGGCTACACCTTC	CASSQDPAGGSYGYTF
TRBV25-1	-	TRBJ1-4	-	12	TGTGCCAGCAGTCAAAGAAATGAAAAACTGTTTTTT	CASSQRNEKLFF
TRBV23-1	many	TRBJ1-5	-	12	TGCGCCAGCAGTCATCGGAATCAGCCCCAGCATTTT	CASSHRNQPQHF